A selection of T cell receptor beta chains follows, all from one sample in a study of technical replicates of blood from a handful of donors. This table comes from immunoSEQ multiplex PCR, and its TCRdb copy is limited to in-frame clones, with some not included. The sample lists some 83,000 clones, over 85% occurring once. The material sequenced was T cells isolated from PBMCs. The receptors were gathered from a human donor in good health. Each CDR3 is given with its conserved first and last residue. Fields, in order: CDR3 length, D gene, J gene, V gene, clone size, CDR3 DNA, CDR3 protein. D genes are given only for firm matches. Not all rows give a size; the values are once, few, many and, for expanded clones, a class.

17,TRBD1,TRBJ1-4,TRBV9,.,TGTGCCAGCAGCGTAGGAATACAGGGGCGGACTAATGAAAAACTGTTTTTT,CASSVGIQGRTNEKLFF
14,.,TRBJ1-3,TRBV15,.,TGTGCCACCAGCAGAGAACACTCTGGAAACACCATATATTTT,CATSREHSGNTIYF
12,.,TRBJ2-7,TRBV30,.,TGTGCCTGGAGTTTGGGCCTCTACGAGCAGTACTTC,CAWSLGLYEQYF
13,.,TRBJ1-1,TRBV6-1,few,TGTGCCAGTACACAGGGCCCGAACACTGAAGCTTTCTTT,CASTQGPNTEAFF
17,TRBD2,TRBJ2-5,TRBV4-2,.,TGTGCCAGCAGCCCCGGCGATCTAGCGGGAGGACAGGAGACCCAGTACTTC,CASSPGDLAGGQETQYF
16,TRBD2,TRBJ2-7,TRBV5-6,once,TGTGCCAGCAGCTTACCGGATAGCGGGCCCACCTACGAGCAGTACTTC,CASSLPDSGPTYEQYF
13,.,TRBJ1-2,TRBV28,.,TGTGCCAGCAGTATCTGGGGCTCCTATGGCTACACCTTC,CASSIWGSYGYTF
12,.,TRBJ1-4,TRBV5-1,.,TGCGCCAGCACAGGGAATAATGAAAAACTGTTTTTT,CASTGNNEKLFF
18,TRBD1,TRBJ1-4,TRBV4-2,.,TGTGCCAGCAGCCAGCCCGGGACAGGGGTTAGGACTAATGAAAAACTGTTTTTT,CASSQPGTGVRTNEKLFF
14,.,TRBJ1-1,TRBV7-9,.,TGTGCCAGCAGCCCTCAGGCAGTGGAAACTGAAGCTTTCTTT,CASSPQAVETEAFF
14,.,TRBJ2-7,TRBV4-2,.,TGTGCCAGCAGCCAATGGGGGGGCCAGTACGAGCAGTACTTC,CASSQWGGQYEQYF
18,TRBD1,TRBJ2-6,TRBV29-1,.,TGCAGCGTTGTTCCAGGGGGGACAGGCTTCTCTGGGGCCAACGTCCTGACTTTC,CSVVPGGTGFSGANVLTF
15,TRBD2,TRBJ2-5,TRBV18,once,TGTGCCAGCTCAAAACTAGCGGGTTCAAAAGAGACCCAGTACTTC,CASSKLAGSKETQYF
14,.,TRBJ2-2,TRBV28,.,TGTGCCAGCACCTTTTGGGGGGAGACCGGGGAGCTGTTTTTT,CASTFWGETGELFF
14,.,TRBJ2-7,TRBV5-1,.,TGCGCCAGCAGCTTGTTGGAGGGTATGTCCGAGCAGTACTTC,CASSLLEGMSEQYF
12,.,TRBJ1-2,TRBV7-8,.,TGTGCCAGCAGCTCCAACAGCCTCCGCTACACCTTC,CASSSNSLRYTF
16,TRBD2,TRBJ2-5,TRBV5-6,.,TGTGCCAGCAGCTACGGACTAGCGGGAGATGTGGAGACCCAGTACTTC,CASSYGLAGDVETQYF
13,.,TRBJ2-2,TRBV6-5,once,TGTGCCGCGCACAGGGAGAACACCGGGGAGCTGTTTTTT,CAAHRENTGELFF
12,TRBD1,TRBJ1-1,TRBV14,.,TGTGCCAGCAGGACAGGGGGCTCTGAAGCTTTCTTT,CASRTGGSEAFF
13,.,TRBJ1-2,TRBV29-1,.,TGCAGCGTCATCACAGGTTCCCCGTATGGCTACACCTTC,CSVITGSPYGYTF
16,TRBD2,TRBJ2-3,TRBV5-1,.,TGCGCCAGCAGCCCAACTAGCGGGGGCCCCACAGATACGCAGTATTTT,CASSPTSGGPTDTQYF
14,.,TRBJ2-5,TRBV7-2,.,TGTGCCAGCAGCTTGATCGGGAGTAGGGAGACCCAGTACTTC,CASSLIGSRETQYF
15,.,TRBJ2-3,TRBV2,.,TGTGCCAGCTCTTCCGCTCGGACTAACGCAGATACGCAGTATTTT,CASSSARTNADTQYF
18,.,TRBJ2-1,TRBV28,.,TGTGCCAGCAGTTTATTCCGTGGGGGCGGGAGAATCAAGAATGAGCAGTTCTTC,CASSLFRGGGRIKNEQFF
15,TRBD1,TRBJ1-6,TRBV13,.,TGTGCCAGCAGCCCCTGGGACAGGGGGAATTCACCCCTCCACTTT,CASSPWDRGNSPLHF